Below are 13 T cell receptor beta chains sequenced from a single sample in a study of cytomegalovirus exposure and HLA in healthy donors. Sequencing used immunoSEQ multiplex PCR; TCRdb keeps in-frame clones, though not all of them. In the table there are tens of thousands of clones, 90% to 96% of which are singletons. The sample taken for sequencing was PBMCs. These receptors were taken from a young man in good health and CMV-seropositive.

V is TRBV4-2 and J is TRBJ2-4, with 11 bases fitting TRBD2. The CDR3 covers 17 residues. CDR1 and CDR2 (germline): LGHNA, YNFKEQ. J lost 4 bases, V lost 0 bases, and 5 bases had no gene match. The DNA for the CDR3 is TGTGCCAGCAGCCAAGATCCGGGGACTAGCGGTAAAAACATTCAGTACTTC. Its translation is CASSQDPGTSGKNIQYF.

V is TRBV19 and J is TRBJ2-3; 13 bases map to TRBD2. The V segment lost 7 bases and the J segment 1 base; nucleotides outside the gene matches: 20. The CDR3 contains 21 residues. Germline CDR1 reads LNHDA; CDR2 reads SQIVND (reference sequence). The CDR3 region is CASTPRSDGLAGVLGTDTQYF. In DNA form, the CDR3 reads TGTGCCAGTACCCCCCGCTCCGACGGACTAGCGGGAGTGTTGGGCACAGATACGCAGTATTTT.

The J gene is TRBJ2-7, the V gene TRBV25-1; no clear D gene. Germline V gene data show CDR1 as MGHDK and CDR2 as SYGVNS. The CDR3 is 13 amino acids. The V and J ends lost 2 bases and 3 bases respectively, with 8 bases between them. The CDR3 nucleotides read TGTGCCAGCAGTGAAGGTAACTTCTACGAGCAGTACTTC. Amino acids: CASSEGNFYEQYF.

The chain has TRBV7-9 and TRBJ2-5, with TRBD2 identical over 8 bases. The CDR3 runs to 13 residues. The V gene end was trimmed by 6 bases and the J gene end by 5 bases; junction bases not matched to a gene: 5. The germline V gene encodes CDR1 SEHNR and CDR2 FQNEAQ (reference sequence). The CDR3 reads CASSPGGEETQYF. CDR3 in DNA: TGTGCCAGCAGTCCGGGGGGGGAGGAGACCCAGTACTTC.

V gene TRBV11-2 combines with J gene TRBJ2-1; D remains unclear. V was clipped by 0 bases and J by 6 bases, with 6 bases between them. The CDR3 consists of 13 residues. CDR1 is SGHAT and CDR2 is FQNNGV in the germline V gene. The CDR3 loop reads CASSLDRSNEQFF. CDR3 coding DNA: TGTGCCAGCAGCTTAGATCGGAGCAATGAGCAGTTCTTC.

J is TRBJ2-5 and V is TRBV6-5; possibly TRBD2 for D (7 bases). V lost 5 bases, J lost 5 bases, and 18 bases lay in between. The V gene's germline CDR1 is MNHEY and CDR2 SVGAGI. The CDR3 spans 15 residues. The DNA of the CDR3 is TGTGCCAGCAGTAGAGGGGGAGGGACTGGGGAGACCCAGTACTTC. This gives the protein CASSRGGGTGETQYF.

V is TRBV5-5 and J is TRBJ2-7; weak D call: TRBD2 (6 bases). The CDR3 totals 14 residues. With 0 bases removed from V and 1 base from J, the gap between germline ends came to 8 bases. CDR1 is SGHKS, CDR2 YYEKEE, per germline (reference sequence). The CDR3 DNA reads TGTGCCAGCAGCTTGGCGCGGGGATCCTACGAGCAGTACTTC. Encoded protein: CASSLARGSYEQYF.

The genes are TRBV15 and TRBJ2-5; no firm D call. V gave up 1 base and J gave up 0 bases, with 6 bases separating them. The CDR3 runs 14 residues. In germline, CDR1 is LNHNV, CDR2 YYDKDF (reference sequence). CDR3 nucleotide sequence: TGTGCCACCAGCAGAGCTACGTACCAAGAGACCCAGTACTTC. As protein: CATSRATYQETQYF.

V gene TRBV28 combines with J gene TRBJ1-4; 9 nucleotides line up with TRBD1. Germline trimming cut 3 bases from V and 7 bases from J; bases unmatched to any gene: 6. CDR3 size: 15 residues. Germline V gene sequence: CDR1 MDHEN, CDR2 SYDVKM. The CDR3 region has the DNA TGTGCCAGCAGTTTGATGGGACAGGGCATTGAAAAACTGTTTTTT. It translates to CASSLMGQGIEKLFF.

In nucleotides, the CDR3 is TGTGCCAGCAGTTACGTGGGAGAAGATGAAGCTTTCTTT. It codes for CASSYVGEDEAFF. The rearrangement links TRBV6-5 to TRBJ1-1; D is ambiguous. Germline V lookup: CDR1 MNHEY, CDR2 SVGAGI. Trimming removed 2 bases from V and 7 bases from J, with 11 bases in between. The CDR3 runs to 13 residues.

V gene TRBV28 combines with J gene TRBJ2-7; 11 positions match TRBD2. In germline, CDR1 is MDHEN, CDR2 SYDVKM. V gave up 5 bases and J gave up 0 bases; unmatched junction bases: 15. This CDR3 contains 19 residues. CDR3 DNA: TGTGCCAGCAGTAGTACTAGCGGGAGTAAAGTATGGAGCTCCTACGAGCAGTACTTC. It translates to CASSSTSGSKVWSSYEQYF.

This clone was observed once. The rearrangement links TRBV5-1 to TRBJ2-2, with 7 positions matching TRBD1. CDR1 and CDR2 from the germline V gene are SGHRS and YFSETQ. This CDR3 is built from 16 residues. V lost 5 bases and J lost 2; bases outside the gene matches: 9. The CDR3: CASRILAGGNTGELFF. The CDR3 DNA reads as TGCGCCAGCAGGATTCTAGCAGGGGGAAACACCGGGGAGCTGTTTTTT.

The chain joins TRBV2 to TRBJ2-5, with TRBD2 as a possible D gene (6 bases). Germline V CDR1 and CDR2: SNHLY, FYNNEI. The CDR3 has 12 amino acids. Trimming stripped 7 bases from V and 0 bases from J, with 6 bases between. The CDR3 bases are TGTGCCAGCACGGGGGACCAAGAGACCCAGTACTTC. The encoded protein is CASTGDQETQYF.